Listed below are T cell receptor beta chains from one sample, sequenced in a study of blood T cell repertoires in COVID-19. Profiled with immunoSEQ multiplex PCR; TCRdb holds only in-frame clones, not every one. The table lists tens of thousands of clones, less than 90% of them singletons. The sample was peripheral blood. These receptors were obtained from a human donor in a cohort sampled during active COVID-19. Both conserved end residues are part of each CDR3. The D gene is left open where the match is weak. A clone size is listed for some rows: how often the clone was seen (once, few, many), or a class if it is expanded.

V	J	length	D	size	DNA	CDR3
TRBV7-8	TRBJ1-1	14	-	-	TGTGCCAGCAGCCCGCCGGGACACCTCGCTGAAGCTTTCTTT	CASSPPGHLAEAFF
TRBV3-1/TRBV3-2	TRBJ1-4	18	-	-	TGTGCCAGCAGCCAAGGGGGAGGTCTGGCCAGGACTAATGAAAAACTGTTTTTT	CASSQGGGLARTNEKLFF
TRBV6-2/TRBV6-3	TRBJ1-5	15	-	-	TGTGCCAGCAGTTACTCGATTGGCAGCAATCAGCCCCAGCATTTT	CASSYSIGSNQPQHF
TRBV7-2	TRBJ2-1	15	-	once	TGTGCCAGCAGCTTCCTTGCGGGGCTCGGCAATGAGCAGTTCTTC	CASSFLAGLGNEQFF
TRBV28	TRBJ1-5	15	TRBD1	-	TGTGCCAGCAGTGTCCTGGGACAGAGTAATCAGCCCCAGCATTTT	CASSVLGQSNQPQHF
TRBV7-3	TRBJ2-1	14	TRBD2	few	TGTGCCAGCAGCTCCGGACTAGCGGGGGGGAAGCAGTTCTTC	CASSSGLAGGKQFF
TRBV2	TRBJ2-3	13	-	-	TGTGCCAGCAGTCGGGAGAGGACAGATACGCAGTATTTT	CASSRERTDTQYF
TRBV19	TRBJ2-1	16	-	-	TGTGCCAGTAGTGGGTATTACAGAGAAAGAGACAATGAGCAGTTCTTC	CASSGYYRERDNEQFF
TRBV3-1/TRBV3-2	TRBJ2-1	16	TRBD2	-	TGTGCCAGCAGCCCCCGCGGGGGTAGCTCCTACAATGAGCAGTTCTTC	CASSPRGGSSYNEQFF
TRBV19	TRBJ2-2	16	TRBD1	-	TGTGCCAGTAGTCTCGGGACAGGGCAGAACACCGGGGAGCTGTTTTTT	CASSLGTGQNTGELFF
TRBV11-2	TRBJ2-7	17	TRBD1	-	TGTGCCAGCAGCTCCCTCCGAGGCGGGACAGGGAGACACGAGCAGTACTTC	CASSSLRGGTGRHEQYF
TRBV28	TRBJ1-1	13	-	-	TGTGCCAGCAGTTTATTGCAGATAACTGAAGCTTTCTTT	CASSLLQITEAFF
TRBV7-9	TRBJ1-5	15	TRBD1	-	TGTGCCAGCAGGACCGGACAGGGCCCGAATCAGCCCCAGCATTTT	CASRTGQGPNQPQHF
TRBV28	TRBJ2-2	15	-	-	TGTGCCAGCTATAGGCAGGGTTATTACACCGGGGAGCTGTTTTTT	CASYRQGYYTGELFF
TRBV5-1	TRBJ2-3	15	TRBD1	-	TGCGCCAGCAGCGCCGGGACAGGGCTCACAGATACGCAGTATTTT	CASSAGTGLTDTQYF
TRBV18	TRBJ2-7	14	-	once	TGTGCCAGCTCACCCGGGATGAGCGTGGGGGAGCAGTACTTC	CASSPGMSVGEQYF
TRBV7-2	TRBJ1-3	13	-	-	TGTGCCAGCAGTCCGCAGGGTGGCCAGCCCATATATTTT	CASSPQGGQPIYF
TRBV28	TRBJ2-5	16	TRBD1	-	TGTGCCAGCAGTCCCAGACAGGGGAAAGAGCAAGAGACCCAGTACTTC	CASSPRQGKEQETQYF
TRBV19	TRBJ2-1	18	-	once	TGTGCCAGTAGTATCTCGGGCCGGGACTTGAGCTCCTACAATGAGCAGTTCTTC	CASSISGRDLSSYNEQFF
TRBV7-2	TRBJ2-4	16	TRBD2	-	TGTGCCAGCAGCACAGGGAGCGGGAGAAGTGAAAACATTCAGTACTTC	CASSTGSGRSENIQYF
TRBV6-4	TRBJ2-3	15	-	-	TGTGCCAGCAGTGACGCGACTTCTAGCACAGATACGCAGTATTTT	CASSDATSSTDTQYF
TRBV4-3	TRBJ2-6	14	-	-	TGCGCCAGCAGCCAAGCGGCTGGGGCCAACGTCCTGACTTTC	CASSQAAGANVLTF
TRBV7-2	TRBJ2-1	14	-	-	TGTGCCAGCAAATCCGAGCGGTTAGACAATGAGCAGTTCTTC	CASKSERLDNEQFF
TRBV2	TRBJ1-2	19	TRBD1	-	TGTGCCAGCAGACCCGCGCAAGGACAGGGGGCGGGAATCAACTATGGCTACACCTTC	CASRPAQGQGAGINYGYTF
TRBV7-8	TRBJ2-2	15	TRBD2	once	TGTGCCAGCGGGAAGCGGGGTTCGAACACCGGGGAGCTGTTTTTT	CASGKRGSNTGELFF
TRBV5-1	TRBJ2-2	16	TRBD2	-	TGCGCCAGCAGCCAGCTAGCGGGAGGCGACACCGGGGAGCTGTTTTTT	CASSQLAGGDTGELFF
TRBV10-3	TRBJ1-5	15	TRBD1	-	TGTGCCATCAGTGATTCGGGACAGCTCAATCAGCCCCAGCATTTT	CAISDSGQLNQPQHF
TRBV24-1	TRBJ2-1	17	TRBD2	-	TGTGCCACCAGTGATCCCCGGACTAGCGGGGCGGGGAATGAGCAGTTCTTC	CATSDPRTSGAGNEQFF
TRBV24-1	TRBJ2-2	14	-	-	TGTGCCACCAGTGATACAGAGCCCACCGGGGAGCTGTTTTTT	CATSDTEPTGELFF
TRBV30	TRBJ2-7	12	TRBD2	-	TGTGCCTGGAGTGTACGGGGGGACGAGCAGTACTTC	CAWSVRGDEQYF
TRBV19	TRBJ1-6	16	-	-	TGTGCCAGTAGTATGAGGGCCGCGACGGGTAATTCACCCCTCCACTTT	CASSMRAATGNSPLHF